This TCR beta chain appears in the sequencing data of a study of blood T cell repertoires in COVID-19. Study in general: Acute and convalescent COVID-19 specimens originated in the United States, Italy and Spain. From T cells, B-cell-depleted T cells, or PBMCs came the material, which was cDNA or gDNA.

In the original workflow: It was from reference gene primer amplification that nucleated cell counts were estimated. Assay used: immunoSEQ multiplex PCR; TCRdb lists only in-frame clones, some missing. Clone size and the V and J calls come from that table; the DNA yielded D and trimming. The sample contains about 130,000 clones, 78% of which appear only once. This CDR3 region has 13 residues. From germline, CDR1 is MDHEN and CDR2 SYDVKM. The germline V and J ends were trimmed by 6 bases and 8 bases, with 13 bases remaining between them. This sequence joins TRBV28 and TRBJ1-4, with D maybe TRBD1 (6 bases). The TCR comes from a man in his sixties who had recovered from COVID-19. The sequencing sample was made of peripheral blood. The CDR3 DNA follows: TGTGCCAGCAGGCACGGACAGCGAGAAAAACTGTTTTTT. This gives the protein CASRHGQREKLFF.